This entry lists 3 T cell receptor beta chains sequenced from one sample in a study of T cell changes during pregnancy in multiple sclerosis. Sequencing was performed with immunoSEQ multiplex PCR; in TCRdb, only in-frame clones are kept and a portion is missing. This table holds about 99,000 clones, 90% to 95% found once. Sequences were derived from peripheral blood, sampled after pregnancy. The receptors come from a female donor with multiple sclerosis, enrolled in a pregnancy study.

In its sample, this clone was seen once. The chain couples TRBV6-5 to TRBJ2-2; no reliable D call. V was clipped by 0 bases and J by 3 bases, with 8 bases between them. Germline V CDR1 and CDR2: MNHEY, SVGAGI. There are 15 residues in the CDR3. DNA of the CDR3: TGTGCCAGCAGTTACTCGATGATAGACACCGGGGAGCTGTTTTTT. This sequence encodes CASSYSMIDTGELFF.

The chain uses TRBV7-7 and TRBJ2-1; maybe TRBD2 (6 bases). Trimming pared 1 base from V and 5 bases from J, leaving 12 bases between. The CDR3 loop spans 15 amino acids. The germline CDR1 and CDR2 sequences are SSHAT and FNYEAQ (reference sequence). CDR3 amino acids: CASSLDVGLHNEQFF. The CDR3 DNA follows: TGTGCCAGCAGCTTAGATGTAGGACTACACAATGAGCAGTTCTTC.

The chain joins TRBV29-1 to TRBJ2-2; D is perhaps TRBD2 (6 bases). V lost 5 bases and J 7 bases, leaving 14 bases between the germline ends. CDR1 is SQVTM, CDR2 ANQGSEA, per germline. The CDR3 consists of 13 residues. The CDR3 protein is CSVWQGGDGELFF. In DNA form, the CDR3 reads TGCAGCGTTTGGCAGGGCGGGGACGGGGAGCTGTTTTTT.